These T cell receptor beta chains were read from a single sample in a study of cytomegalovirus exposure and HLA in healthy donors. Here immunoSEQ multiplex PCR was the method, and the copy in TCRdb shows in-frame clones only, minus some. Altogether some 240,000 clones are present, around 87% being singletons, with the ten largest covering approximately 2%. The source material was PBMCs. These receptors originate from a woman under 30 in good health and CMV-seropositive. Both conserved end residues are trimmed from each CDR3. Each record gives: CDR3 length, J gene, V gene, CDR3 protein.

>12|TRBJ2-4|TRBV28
ASSTGVVKNIQY
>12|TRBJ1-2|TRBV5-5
ASSLGGRNHGYT
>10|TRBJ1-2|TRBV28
ASSLGGYGYT
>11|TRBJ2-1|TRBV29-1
SVEASGYNEQF
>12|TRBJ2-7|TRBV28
ASSPGTGPYEQY
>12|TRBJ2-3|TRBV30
AWGEALTRDTQY
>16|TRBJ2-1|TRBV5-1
ASSLGPQLAGASNEQF
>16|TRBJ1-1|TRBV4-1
ASSQWTGGRFSIDEAF
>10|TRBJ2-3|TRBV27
ASSEGADTQY
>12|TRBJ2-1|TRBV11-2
ASTHQRGYNEQF
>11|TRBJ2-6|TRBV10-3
AIQPFGANVLT
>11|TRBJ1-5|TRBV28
ASRGTGNQPQH
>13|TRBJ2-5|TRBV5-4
ASSPGQGAVETQY
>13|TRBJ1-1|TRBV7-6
ASSATGFVNTEAF
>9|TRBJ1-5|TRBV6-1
ASSSTQPQH
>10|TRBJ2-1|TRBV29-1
SVGQRANEQF
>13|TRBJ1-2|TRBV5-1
ASRKPGQGYYGYT
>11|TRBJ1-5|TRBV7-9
ASSLERNQPQH
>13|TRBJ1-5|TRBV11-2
ASSPDSYSNQPQH
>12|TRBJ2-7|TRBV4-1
ASSQLDRGYEQY
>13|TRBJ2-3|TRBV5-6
ASSLSTGQPDTQY
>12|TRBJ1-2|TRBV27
ASSPGIARYGYT
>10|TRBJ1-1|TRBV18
ASSPRGGEAF
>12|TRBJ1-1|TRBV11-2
ASSLGQRQIEAF
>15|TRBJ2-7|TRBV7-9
ASSLGLAGALSYEQY
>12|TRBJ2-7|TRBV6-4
ASSGEAGGYEQY
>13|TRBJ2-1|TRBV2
ASREGDYLTGEQF